This T cell receptor (beta chain) originates from a study of blood T cell repertoires in COVID-19 (dated by TCRdb to the early 2020s). About the study as a whole: The collaborator samples originated in the United States, Italy and Spain and spanned the acute and convalescent phases of COVID-19. A freely available public database, intended as a resource for researchers studying the immune response to SARS-CoV-2, is where the repertoires were released. The sample metadata nearly always contained a de-identified subject ID, COVID-19 status, age in years and sex. Where HLA class I and class II types were available, the types were taken from metadata supplied by the sample provider, not from assay-based typing. The dataset comprised deeply sampled blood TCRbeta repertoires from subjects exposed to, actively infected with, or recovered from COVID-19. The material from the prospective study consisted of cDNA or gDNA derived from T cells, B-cell-depleted T cells, or PBMCs. The samples were drawn from the first 160 participants of the ongoing ImmuneRACE study and from about 1,200 subjects provided by 6 global collaborators.

On this clone: The antigen it recognizes is unknown. The record has no base qualities; no much larger clone is one base away.

One collaborating source in Seattle enrolled patients during active infection and followed them longitudinally through the course of disease. Each collaborating institution followed its own protocols to collect whole blood in K2EDTA tubes. For TCRbeta analysis, collaborators shipped samples in one of three forms: frozen whole blood, isolated PBMCs, or DNA extracted from either of those sample types. From the cysteine through the phenylalanine, the CDR3 covers 16 amino acids. The retained sequence is limited to the CDR3, 48 bases, with the frame set at the first base. Relative to germline, V is 2 bases shorter and J is 3 bases shorter, with 16 bases between their ends. From the germline V gene, CDR1 is MNHNS and CDR2 is SASEGT. TCRbeta CDR3 regions were amplified from genomic DNA by means of the immunoSEQ Assay, a bias-controlled multiplex PCR. In the authors' own workflow: Nucleated cell counts per sample were estimated from amplification of reference gene primers within the assay. Sequence reads were collapsed and filtered to measure the absolute abundance of every unique TCRbeta CDR3 rearrangement. For each sample, productive Simpson clonality was calculated as the square root of Simpson's diversity index over productive rearrangements. The table was pulled from immuneACCESS by TCRdb, which kept in-frame rearrangements only. Such tables lose some clones; where checked, under half of the loss comes from unresolved V genes, and the rest has no known cause. V and J calls and clone size are copied from that table; D and trimming were computed from the DNA. Counted in this sample were over 250,000 clones; 91% of them appeared once. The ten top clones hold about 2.5% of the sample.

Results and caveats for the whole study, not just this receptor: Clinical and demographic metadata were provided uncurated, with the amount varying by source and participant.

The sample taken for sequencing was peripheral blood. The chain links TRBV6-1 with TRBJ2-5, with the D gene call left open. The source is a person aged 18-29 years with COVID-19, enrolled during active disease. The bases are TGTGCCAGCAGTGAAAGGTACAGCCTGGTAGAAGAGACCCAGTACTTC. This gives the protein CASSERYSLVEETQYF.